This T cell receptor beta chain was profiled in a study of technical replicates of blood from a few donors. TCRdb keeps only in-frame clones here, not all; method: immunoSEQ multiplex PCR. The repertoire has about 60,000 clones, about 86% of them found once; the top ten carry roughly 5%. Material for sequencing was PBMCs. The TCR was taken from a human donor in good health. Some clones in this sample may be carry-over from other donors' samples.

CDR3 bases: TGTGCCAGCAGTCTGGATACTAGCGGGGGCCAAGAGACCCAGTACTTC. It encodes CASSLDTSGGQETQYF. The J gene is TRBJ2-5, the V gene TRBV5-4, with 11 nucleotides matching TRBD2. V shed 5 bases, J shed 1 base, and the junction held 7 bases outside the gene matches. CDR1 and CDR2 (germline): SGHNT, YYREEE (reference sequence). The CDR3 runs 16 residues.